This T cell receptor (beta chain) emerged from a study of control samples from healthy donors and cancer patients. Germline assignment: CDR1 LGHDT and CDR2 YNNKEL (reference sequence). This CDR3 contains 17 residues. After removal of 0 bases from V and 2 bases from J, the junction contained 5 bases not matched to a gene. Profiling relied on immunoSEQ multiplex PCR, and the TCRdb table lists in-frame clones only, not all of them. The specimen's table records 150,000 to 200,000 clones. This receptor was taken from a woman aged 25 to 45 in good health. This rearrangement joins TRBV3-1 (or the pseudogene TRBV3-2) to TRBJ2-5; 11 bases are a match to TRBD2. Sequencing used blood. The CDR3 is CASSQDTRLAGQETQYF. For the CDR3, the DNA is TGTGCCAGCAGCCAAGATACCCGACTAGCGGGGCAAGAGACCCAGTACTTC.